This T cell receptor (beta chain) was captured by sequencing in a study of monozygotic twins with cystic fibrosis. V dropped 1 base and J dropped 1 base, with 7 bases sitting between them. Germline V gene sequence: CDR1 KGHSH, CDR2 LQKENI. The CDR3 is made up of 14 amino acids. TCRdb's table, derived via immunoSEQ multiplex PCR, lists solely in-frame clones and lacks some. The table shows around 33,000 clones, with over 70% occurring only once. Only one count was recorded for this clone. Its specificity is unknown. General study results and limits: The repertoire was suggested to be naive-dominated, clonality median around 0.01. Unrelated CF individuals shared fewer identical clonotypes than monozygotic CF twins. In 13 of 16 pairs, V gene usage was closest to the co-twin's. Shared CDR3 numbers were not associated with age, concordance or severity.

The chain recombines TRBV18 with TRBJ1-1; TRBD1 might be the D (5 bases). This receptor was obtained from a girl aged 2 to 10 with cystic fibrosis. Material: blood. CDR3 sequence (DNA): TGTGCCAGCTCACCACTCGGGACGAACACTGAAGCTTTCTTT. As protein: CASSPLGTNTEAFF.